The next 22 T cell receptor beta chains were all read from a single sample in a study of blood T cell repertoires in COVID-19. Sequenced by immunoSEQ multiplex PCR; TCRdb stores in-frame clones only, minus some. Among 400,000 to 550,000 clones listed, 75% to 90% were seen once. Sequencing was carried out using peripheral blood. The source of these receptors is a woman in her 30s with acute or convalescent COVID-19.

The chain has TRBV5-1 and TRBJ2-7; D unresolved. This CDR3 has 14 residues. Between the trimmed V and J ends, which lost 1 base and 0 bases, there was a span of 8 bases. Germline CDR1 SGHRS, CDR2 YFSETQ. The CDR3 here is CASSLSSGSYEQYF. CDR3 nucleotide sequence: TGCGCCAGCAGCTTGAGTTCCGGCTCCTACGAGCAGTACTTC.

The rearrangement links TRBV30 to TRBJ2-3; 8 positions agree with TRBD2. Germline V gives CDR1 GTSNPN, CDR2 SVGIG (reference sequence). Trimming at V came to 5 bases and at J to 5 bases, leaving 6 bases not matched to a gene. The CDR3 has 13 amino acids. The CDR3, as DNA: TGTGCCTGGGGTAGCGGGGCCGGAGATACGCAGTATTTT. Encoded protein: CAWGSGAGDTQYF. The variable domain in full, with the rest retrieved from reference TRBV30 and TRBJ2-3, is SQTIHQWPATLVQPVGSPLSLECTVEGTSNPNLYWYRQAAGRGLQLLFYSVGIGQISSEVPQNLSASRPQDRQFILSSKKLLLSDSGFYLCAWGSGAGDTQYFGPGTRLTVL.

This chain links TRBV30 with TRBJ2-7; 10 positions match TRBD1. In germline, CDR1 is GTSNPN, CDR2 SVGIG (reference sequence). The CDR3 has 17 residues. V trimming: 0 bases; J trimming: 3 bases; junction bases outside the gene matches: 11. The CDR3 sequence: CAWSVSVTGGIIYEQYF. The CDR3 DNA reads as TGTGCCTGGAGTGTATCGGTGACAGGGGGCATTATCTACGAGCAGTACTTC.

In DNA form, the CDR3 reads TGTGCCATCAGACCAGGACTAGCGGGCCAAGAGACCCAGTACTTC. Protein product: CAIRPGLAGQETQYF. This sequence joins TRBV10-3 and TRBJ2-5; 11 nucleotides agree with TRBD2. Unmatched junction bases numbered 4, after V lost 6 bases and J lost 1 base. CDR3 size: 15 residues. CDR1 and CDR2 from the germline V gene are ENHRY and SYGVKD.

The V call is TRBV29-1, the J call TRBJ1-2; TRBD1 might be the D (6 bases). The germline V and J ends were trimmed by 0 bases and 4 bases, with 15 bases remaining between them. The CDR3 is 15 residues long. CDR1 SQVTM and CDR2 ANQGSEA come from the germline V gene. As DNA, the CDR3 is TGCAGCGTTGAAGATGGGGGGGCTGATGGCTATGGCTACACCTTC. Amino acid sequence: CSVEDGGADGYGYTF.

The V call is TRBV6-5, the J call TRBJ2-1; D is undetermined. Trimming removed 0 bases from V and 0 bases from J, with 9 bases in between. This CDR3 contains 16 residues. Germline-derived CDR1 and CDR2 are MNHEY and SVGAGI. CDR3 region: CASSYSLVSSYNEQFF. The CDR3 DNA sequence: TGTGCCAGCAGTTACTCACTGGTAAGCTCCTACAATGAGCAGTTCTTC.

CDR3 DNA: TGTGCCAGCAGCCAAGCCGGGACTAGCGGGGATTACGAGCAGTACTTC. Its translation is CASSQAGTSGDYEQYF. The chain couples TRBV4-2 to TRBJ2-7; TRBD2 agrees at 13 bases. The CDR3 length is 16 residues. Germline lookup yields CDR1 LGHNA and CDR2 YNFKEQ. V lost 1 base to trimming and J lost 4 bases; unmatched junction nucleotides: 4.

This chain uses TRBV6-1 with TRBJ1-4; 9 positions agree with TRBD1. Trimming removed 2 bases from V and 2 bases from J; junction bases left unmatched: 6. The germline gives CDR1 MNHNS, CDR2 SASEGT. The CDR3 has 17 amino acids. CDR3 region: CASSEPGQGPTNEKLFF. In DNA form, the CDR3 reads TGTGCCAGCAGTGAACCGGGACAGGGCCCTACTAATGAAAAACTGTTTTTT.

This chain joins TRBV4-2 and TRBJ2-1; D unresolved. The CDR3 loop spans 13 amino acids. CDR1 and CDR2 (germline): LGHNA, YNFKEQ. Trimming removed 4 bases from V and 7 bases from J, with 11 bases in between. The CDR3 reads CASSPAGLNEQFF. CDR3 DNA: TGTGCCAGCAGCCCCGCAGGTTTGAATGAGCAGTTCTTC.

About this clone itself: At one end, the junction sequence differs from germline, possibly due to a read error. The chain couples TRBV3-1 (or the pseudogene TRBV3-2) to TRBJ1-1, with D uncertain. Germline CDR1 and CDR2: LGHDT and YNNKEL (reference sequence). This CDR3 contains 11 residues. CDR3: CASSQGSGVLF. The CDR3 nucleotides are TGTGCCAGCAGCCAAGGAAGCGGTGTGCTCTTT.

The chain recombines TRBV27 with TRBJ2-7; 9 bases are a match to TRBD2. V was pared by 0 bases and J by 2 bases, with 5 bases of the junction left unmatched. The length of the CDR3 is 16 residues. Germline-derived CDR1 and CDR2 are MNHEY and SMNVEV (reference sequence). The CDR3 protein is CASSLSGKRGAYEQYF. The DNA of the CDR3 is TGTGCCAGCAGTTTATCGGGCAAGCGGGGGGCCTACGAGCAGTACTTC.

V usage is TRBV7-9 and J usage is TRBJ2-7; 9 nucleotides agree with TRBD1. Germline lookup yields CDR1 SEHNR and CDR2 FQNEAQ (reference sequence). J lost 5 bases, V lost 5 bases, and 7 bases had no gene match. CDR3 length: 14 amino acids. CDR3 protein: CASSPRDRVNEQYF. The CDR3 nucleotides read TGTGCCAGCAGCCCCCGGGACAGGGTTAACGAGCAGTACTTC.

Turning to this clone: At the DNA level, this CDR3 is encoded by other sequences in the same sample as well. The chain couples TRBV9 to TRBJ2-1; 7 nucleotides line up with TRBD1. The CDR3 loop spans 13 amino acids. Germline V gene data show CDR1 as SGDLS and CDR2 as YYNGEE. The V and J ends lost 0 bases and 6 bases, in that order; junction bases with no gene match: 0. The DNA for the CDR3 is TGTGCCAGCAGCGTAGCAGGGGGCAATGAGCAGTTCTTC. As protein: CASSVAGGNEQFF.

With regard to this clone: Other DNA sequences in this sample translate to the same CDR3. The CDR3 DNA reads TGTGCCAGCAGCGTAGGACACGACTACGAGCAGTACTTC. Protein: CASSVGHDYEQYF. The chain joins TRBV9 to TRBJ2-7; D gene uncertain. The CDR3 runs to 13 residues. V was cut by 0 bases and J by 3 bases, with 7 bases left in between. CDR1 and CDR2 (germline): SGDLS, YYNGEE.

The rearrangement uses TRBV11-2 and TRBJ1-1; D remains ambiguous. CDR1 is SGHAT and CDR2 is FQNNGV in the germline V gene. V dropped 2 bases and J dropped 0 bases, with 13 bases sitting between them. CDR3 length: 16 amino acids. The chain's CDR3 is CASSLYPHQMNTEAFF. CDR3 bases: TGTGCCAGCAGCTTATACCCGCACCAGATGAACACTGAAGCTTTCTTT.

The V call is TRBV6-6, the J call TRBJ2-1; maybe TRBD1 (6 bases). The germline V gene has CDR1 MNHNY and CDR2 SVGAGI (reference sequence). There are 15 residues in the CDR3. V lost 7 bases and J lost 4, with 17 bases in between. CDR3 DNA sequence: TGTGCCAGCAAAGGCGAGGGGACACCTTACAATGAGCAGTTCTTC. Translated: CASKGEGTPYNEQFF.

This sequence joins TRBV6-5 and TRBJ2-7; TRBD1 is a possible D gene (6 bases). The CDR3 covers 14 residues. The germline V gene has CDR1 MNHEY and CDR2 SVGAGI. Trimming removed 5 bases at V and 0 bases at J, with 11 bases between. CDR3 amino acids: CASSPQGNSYEQYF. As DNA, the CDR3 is TGTGCCAGCAGTCCGCAGGGGAACTCCTACGAGCAGTACTTC.

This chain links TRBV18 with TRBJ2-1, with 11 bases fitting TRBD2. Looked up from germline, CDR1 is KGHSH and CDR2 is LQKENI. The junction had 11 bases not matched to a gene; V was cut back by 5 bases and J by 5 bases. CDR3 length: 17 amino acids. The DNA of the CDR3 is TGTGCCAGCTCATCTAACTCCCCACTAGCGGGGGACAATGAGCAGTTCTTC. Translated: CASSSNSPLAGDNEQFF.

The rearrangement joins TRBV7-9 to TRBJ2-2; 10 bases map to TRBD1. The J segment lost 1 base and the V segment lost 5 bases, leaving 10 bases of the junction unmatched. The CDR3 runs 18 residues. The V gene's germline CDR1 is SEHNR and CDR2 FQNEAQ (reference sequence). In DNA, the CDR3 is TGTGCCAGCAGCCCTCGGGACAGGGGCTACAAGAACACCGGGGAGCTGTTTTTT. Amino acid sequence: CASSPRDRGYKNTGELFF.

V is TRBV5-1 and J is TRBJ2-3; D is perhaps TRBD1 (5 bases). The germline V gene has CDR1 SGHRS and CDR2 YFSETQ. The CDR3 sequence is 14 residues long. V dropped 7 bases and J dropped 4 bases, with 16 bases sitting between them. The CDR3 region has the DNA TGCGCCAGCGGCCCAGACTGGGGCCCAGATACGCAGTATTTT. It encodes CASGPDWGPDTQYF.

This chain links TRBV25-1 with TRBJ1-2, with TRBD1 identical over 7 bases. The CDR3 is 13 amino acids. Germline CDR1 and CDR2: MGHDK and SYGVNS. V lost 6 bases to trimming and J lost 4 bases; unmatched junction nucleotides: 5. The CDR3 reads CASRDRFSYGYTF. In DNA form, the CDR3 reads TGTGCCAGCAGGGACAGGTTCAGCTATGGCTACACCTTC.

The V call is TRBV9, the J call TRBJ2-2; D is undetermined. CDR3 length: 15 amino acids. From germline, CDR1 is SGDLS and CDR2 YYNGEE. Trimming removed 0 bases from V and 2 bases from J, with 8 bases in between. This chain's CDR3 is CASSVGQINTGELFF. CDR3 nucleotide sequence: TGTGCCAGCAGCGTAGGTCAGATTAACACCGGGGAGCTGTTTTTT.